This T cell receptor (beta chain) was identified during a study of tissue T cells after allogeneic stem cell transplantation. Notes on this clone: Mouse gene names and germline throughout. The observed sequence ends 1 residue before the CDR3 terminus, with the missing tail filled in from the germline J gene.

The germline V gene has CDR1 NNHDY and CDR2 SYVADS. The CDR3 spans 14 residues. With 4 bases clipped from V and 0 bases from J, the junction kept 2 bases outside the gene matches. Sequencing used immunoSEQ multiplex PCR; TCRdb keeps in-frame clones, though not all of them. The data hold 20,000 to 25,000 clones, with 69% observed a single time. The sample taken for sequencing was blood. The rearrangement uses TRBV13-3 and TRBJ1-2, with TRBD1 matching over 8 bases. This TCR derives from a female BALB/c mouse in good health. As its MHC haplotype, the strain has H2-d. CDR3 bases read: TGTGCCAGCAGTCACAGGGGGGCAAACTCCGACTACACC. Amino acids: CASSHRGANSDYT. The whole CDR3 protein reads CASSHRGANSDYTF.